The 2 T cell receptor beta chains listed next were all sequenced from one sample in a study of blood T cell repertoires in COVID-19. Repertoires were generated with immunoSEQ multiplex PCR, while TCRdb's copy carries only in-frame clones and drops some. Of about 98,000 clones listed, 82% are singletons. The sequenced material came from peripheral blood. These receptors all come from a man older than 75 with acute or convalescent COVID-19.

This clone was detected once. The chain joins TRBV11-2 to TRBJ1-4; D possibly corresponds to TRBD1 (5 bases). V was trimmed by 4 bases and J by 7 bases, leaving 13 bases between them. Looked up from germline, CDR1 is SGHAT and CDR2 is FQNNGV. The CDR3 extends over 14 amino acids. The CDR3 DNA reads TGTGCCAGCAGCTCGCGACAGTACCGTGAAAAACTGTTTTTT. Translating it yields CASSSRQYREKLFF.

A few counts support this clone. J is TRBJ1-5 and V is TRBV24-1; possible D gene TRBD1, 6 bases. The ends were cut back, 9 bases at V and 3 bases at J, with 14 bases in the middle. The CDR3 extends over 14 amino acids. Germline CDR1 reads KGHDR; CDR2 reads SFDVKD. CDR3 coding DNA: TGTGCCACCGCTGACGCAGGGGTCAATCAGCCCCAGCATTTT. This sequence encodes CATADAGVNQPQHF.